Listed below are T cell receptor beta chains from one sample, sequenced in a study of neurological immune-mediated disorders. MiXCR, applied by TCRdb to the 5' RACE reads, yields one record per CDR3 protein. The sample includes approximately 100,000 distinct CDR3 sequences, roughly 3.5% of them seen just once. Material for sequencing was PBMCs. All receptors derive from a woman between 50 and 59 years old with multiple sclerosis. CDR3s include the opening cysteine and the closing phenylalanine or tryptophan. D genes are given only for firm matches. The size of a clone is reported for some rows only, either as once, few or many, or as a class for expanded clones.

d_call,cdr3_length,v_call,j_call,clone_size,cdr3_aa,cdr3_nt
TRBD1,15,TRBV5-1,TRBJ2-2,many,CASSYRDSHTGELFF,TGCGCCAGCAGCTACCGGGACAGCCACACCGGGGAGCTGTTTTTT
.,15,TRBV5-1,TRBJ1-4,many,CASSLARATNEKLFF,TGCGCCAGCAGCTTGGCACGGGCAACTAATGAAAAACTGTTTTTT
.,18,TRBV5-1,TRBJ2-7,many,CASSLEAGTRRAWDEQYF,TGCGCCAGCAGCTTGGAGGCCGGGACAAGGAGGGCCTGGGACGAGCAGTACTTC
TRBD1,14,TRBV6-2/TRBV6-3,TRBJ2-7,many,CASSRTGTDSKMYF,TGTGCCAGCAGTCGGACGGGGACAGACTCAAAAATGTACTTC
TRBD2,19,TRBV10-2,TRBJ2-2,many,CASNTPLAGGGPNTGELFF,TGCGCCAGCAATACCCCGCTAGCGGGGGGTGGTCCGAACACCGGGGAGCTGTTTTTT
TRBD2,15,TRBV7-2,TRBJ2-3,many,CASSSSPSGGNTQYF,TGTGCCAGCAGCTCCTCACCTAGCGGGGGTAATACGCAGTATTTT
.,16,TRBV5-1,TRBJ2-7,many,CASSLEAQGYSYEQYF,TGCGCCAGCAGCTTGGAAGCCCAGGGCTACTCCTACGAGCAGTACTTC
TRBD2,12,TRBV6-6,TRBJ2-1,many,CACGGIDNEQFF,TGTGCCTGCGGGGGGATTGACAATGAGCAGTTCTTC
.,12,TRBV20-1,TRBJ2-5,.,CSAFSDSETQYF,TGCAGTGCGTTTAGTGATAGTGAGACCCAGTACTTC
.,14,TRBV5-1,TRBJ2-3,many,CASSRGGPTDTQYF,TGCGCCAGCTCCAGGGGGGGACCCACAGATACGCAGTATTTT
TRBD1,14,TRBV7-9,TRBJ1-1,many,CASSPLGTDVEAFF,TGTGCCAGCAGCCCTCTTGGGACAGACGTTGAAGCTTTCTTT
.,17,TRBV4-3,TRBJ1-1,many,CASSRNDLGHQNTEAFF,TGCGCCAGCAGCCGAAATGATCTGGGACACCAGAACACTGAAGCTTTCTTT
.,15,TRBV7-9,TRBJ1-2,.,CASSPRPWRAHGYTF,TGTGCCAGCAGCCCCCGACCCTGGAGAGCCCATGGCTACACCTTC
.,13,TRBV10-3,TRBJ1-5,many,CATTVSEGQPQHF,TGTGCCACTACCGTATCCGAAGGTCAGCCCCAGCATTTT
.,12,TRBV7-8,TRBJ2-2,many,CASSRGAGELFF,TGTGCCAGCAGCAGGGGTGCCGGGGAGCTGTTTTTT
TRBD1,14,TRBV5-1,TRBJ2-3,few,CASSWTGGTDTQYF,TGCGCCAGCAGCTGGACAGGGGGCACAGATACGCAGTATTTT
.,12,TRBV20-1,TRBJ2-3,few,CSAMGGPDTQYF,TGCAGTGCTATGGGGGGGCCGGATACGCAGTATTTT
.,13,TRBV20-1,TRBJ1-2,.,CSARWSFGYGYTF,TGCAGTGCCAGGTGGAGCTTTGGATATGGCTACACCTTC
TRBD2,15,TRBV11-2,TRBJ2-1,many,CASSNRGLAYNEQFF,TGTGCCAGCAGCAACAGAGGACTAGCCTACAATGAGCAGTTCTTC
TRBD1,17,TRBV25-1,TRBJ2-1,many,CASSEYLSGTGYNEQFF,TGTGCCAGCAGTGAATATCTCTCTGGGACAGGCTACAATGAGCAGTTCTTC
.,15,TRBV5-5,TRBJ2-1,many,CASSWDNLESNEQFF,TGTGCCAGCAGCTGGGACAACCTGGAAAGCAATGAGCAGTTCTTC
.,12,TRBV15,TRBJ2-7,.,CATSPTGTEQYF,TGTGCCACCAGCCCTACAGGGACAGAGCAGTACTTC
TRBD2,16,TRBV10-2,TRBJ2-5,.,CASCDPGTSGTETQYF,TGCGCCAGCTGCGACCCCGGGACTAGCGGGACAGAGACCCAGTACTTC
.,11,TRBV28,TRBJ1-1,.,CASGRWTEAFF,TGTGCCAGCGGCAGGTGGACTGAAGCTTTCTTT
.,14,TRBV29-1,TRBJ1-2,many,CSVPRTRANYGYTF,TGCAGCGTTCCTAGGACGAGAGCTAACTATGGCTACACCTTC
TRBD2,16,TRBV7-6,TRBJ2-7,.,CASSSAAGGGAYEQYF,TGTGCCAGCAGCTCTGCGGCGGGCGGGGGGGCCTACGAGCAGTACTTC
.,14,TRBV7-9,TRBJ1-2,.,CASSFGKSNYGYTF,TGTGCCAGCAGCTTCGGAAAGAGTAACTATGGCTACACCTTC
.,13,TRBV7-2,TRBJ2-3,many,CASSLKTQDTQYF,TGTGCCAGCAGCTTAAAAACTCAAGATACGCAGTATTTT
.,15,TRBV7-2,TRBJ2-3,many,CASSWGPGGTDTQYF,TGTGCCAGCAGCTGGGGACCGGGGGGCACAGATACGCAGTATTTT
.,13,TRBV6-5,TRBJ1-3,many,CASSKGGRNTIYF,TGTGCCAGCAGTAAGGGAGGGAGAAACACCATATATTTT
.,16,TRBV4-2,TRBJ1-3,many,CASSQDIPGSGNTIYF,TGTGCCAGCAGCCAAGATATACCAGGGTCTGGAAACACCATATATTTT
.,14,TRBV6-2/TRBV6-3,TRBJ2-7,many,CASSFYRSPREQYF,TGTGCCAGCAGTTTCTACAGATCCCCTCGCGAGCAGTACTTC
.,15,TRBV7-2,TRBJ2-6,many,CASSLFSSGANVLTF,TGTGCCAGCAGCTTATTTAGCTCTGGGGCCAACGTCCTGACTTTC
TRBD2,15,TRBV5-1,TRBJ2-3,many,CASSFSRGGPDTQYF,TGCGCCAGCAGCTTCTCGCGGGGGGGCCCAGATACGCAGTATTTT
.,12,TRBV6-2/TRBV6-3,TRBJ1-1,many,CASKDPLTEAFF,TGTGCCAGCAAAGATCCCCTCACTGAAGCTTTCTTT
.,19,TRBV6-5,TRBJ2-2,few,CASSYKGSSRHQISGELFF,TGTGCCAGCAGTTACAAGGGGTCCTCCAGGCACCAGATTTCCGGGGAGCTGTTTTTT
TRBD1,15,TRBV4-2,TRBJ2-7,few,CASSQDWTGGYEQYF,TGTGCCAGCAGCCAAGATTGGACAGGGGGCTACGAGCAGTACTTC